Each of the 30 T cell receptor beta chains below was sequenced from the same sample in a study of T cell responses to AZD1222 COVID-19 vaccine. Assay: immunoSEQ multiplex PCR; the TCRdb copy retains only in-frame clones and omits some. The repertoire includes some 150,000 clones, approximately 90% of them detected once, and 5% sits in the top ten. Material: peripheral blood, obtained on day 0 of AZD1222 vaccination. The receptors were sampled from an adult in good health.

The genes are TRBV28 and TRBJ1-4; no reliable D call. Germline V gene lookup returns CDR1 MDHEN and CDR2 SYDVKM. This CDR3 contains 16 residues. Trimming removed 5 bases from V and 0 bases from J, with 13 bases in between. CDR3 sequence reads: CASSTRRVATNEKLFF. In nucleotides, the CDR3 is TGTGCCAGCAGTACCCGACGGGTCGCAACTAATGAAAAACTGTTTTTT.

The CDR3: CASSFTGSNQPQHF. The CDR3 DNA follows: TGTGCCAGCAGCTTCACAGGGTCCAATCAGCCCCAGCATTTT. The gene calls are TRBV6-2 or TRBV6-3 and TRBJ1-5; D is perhaps TRBD1 (6 bases). Trimming stripped 6 bases from V and 3 bases from J, with 12 bases between. The CDR3 sequence is 14 residues long. The germline V gene encodes CDR1 MNHEY and CDR2 SVGEGT.

V and J are TRBV18 and TRBJ2-3; 9 bases are a match to TRBD1. CDR3 length: 15 amino acids. CDR1 and CDR2 from the germline V gene are KGHSH and LQKENI. J was trimmed by 4 bases and V by 3 bases; bases with no gene match: 5. The CDR3 region has the DNA TGTGCCAGCTCACCCGCGGGACAGGGTTCAGATACGCAGTATTTT. Encoded protein: CASSPAGQGSDTQYF.

This sequence joins TRBV5-1 and TRBJ2-7; unclear D gene. Per germline, CDR1 SGHRS and CDR2 YFSETQ. The CDR3 sequence is 13 residues long. Trimming removed 0 bases at V and 6 bases at J, with 10 bases between. The CDR3 loop is CASSLGMFAEQYF. The CDR3 nucleotides read TGCGCCAGCAGCTTGGGTATGTTTGCCGAGCAGTACTTC.

The gene calls are TRBV6-6 and TRBJ1-1; D is perhaps TRBD1 (6 bases). Germline V gene sequence: CDR1 MNHNY, CDR2 SVGAGI (reference sequence). CDR3 size: 14 residues. Trimming removed 5 bases from V and 5 bases from J, with 15 bases in between. The DNA for the CDR3 is TGTGCCAGCAGTCTTCCGGGGGGCAGGACTGAAGCTTTCTTT. Its protein product is CASSLPGGRTEAFF.

The rearrangement uses TRBV28 and TRBJ1-4; 8 positions agree with TRBD1. This CDR3 has 16 amino acids. V was clipped by 6 bases and J by 8 bases; unmatched bases: 14. Germline CDR1 is MDHEN and CDR2 is SYDVKM. This CDR3 reads CASRSPGTGVREKLFF. DNA for the CDR3: TGTGCCAGCAGAAGTCCCGGGACAGGAGTGAGGGAAAAACTGTTTTTT. Supplemented by reference TRBV28 and TRBJ1-4, the full variable domain reads DVKVTQSSRYLVKRTGEKVFLECVQDMDHENMFWYRQDPGLGLRLIYFSYDVKMKEKGDIPEGYSVSREKKERFSLILESASTNQTSMYLCASRSPGTGVREKLFFGSGTQLSVL.

The gene calls are TRBV3-1 (or the pseudogene TRBV3-2) and TRBJ2-3; D possibly corresponds to TRBD1 (6 bases). Germline lookup yields CDR1 LGHDT and CDR2 YNNKEL (reference sequence). The CDR3 runs to 16 residues. Trimming took off 1 base at V and 5 bases at J, with 16 bases between the two ends. CDR3 bases: TGTGCCAGCAGCCAAGGAATACAGGGCCCGGGAGATACGCAGTATTTT. It specifies CASSQGIQGPGDTQYF.

This chain links TRBV2 with TRBJ1-4; D not resolved. This CDR3 region has 16 residues. The V gene lost 1 base and the J gene lost 6 bases, with 15 bases spanning the gap. CDR1 is SNHLY and CDR2 is FYNNEI in the germline V gene. The CDR3 here is CASSEEVLRSYEKLFF. The CDR3, as DNA: TGTGCCAGCAGTGAAGAAGTATTGCGGAGTTATGAAAAACTGTTTTTT.

V usage is TRBV28 and J usage is TRBJ2-7, with TRBD1 matching 10 bases. CDR3 length equals 14 residues. Trimming removed 3 bases from V and 6 bases from J; junction bases left unmatched: 5. Looked up from germline, CDR1 is MDHEN and CDR2 is SYDVKM. CDR3 residues: CASSFGTGVGEQYF. The CDR3 coding sequence is TGTGCCAGCAGTTTTGGGACAGGGGTAGGCGAGCAGTACTTC.

This clone has only one observation. The chain carries TRBV9 and TRBJ2-1, with 13 bases aligning to TRBD2. V was pared by 3 bases and J by 6 bases, with 3 bases of the junction left unmatched. The CDR3 totals 15 residues. Germline values: CDR1 SGDLS, CDR2 YYNGEE. CDR3 sequence (DNA): TGTGCCAGCAGCGCGGGACTAGCGGGGACCAATGAGCAGTTCTTC. Encoded protein: CASSAGLAGTNEQFF.

This chain links TRBV28 with TRBJ1-5; no definite D call. The length of the CDR3 is 12 residues. With 6 bases removed from V and 7 bases from J, the gap between germline ends came to 10 bases. The germline V gene has CDR1 MDHEN and CDR2 SYDVKM. CDR3 DNA: TGTGCCAGCAGACCCAACGGACAGCCCCAGCATTTT. It encodes CASRPNGQPQHF.

The chain combines TRBV4-3 with TRBJ2-7; the match to TRBD2 covers 10 bases. The CDR3 is made up of 15 amino acids. The V and J ends lost 3 bases and 3 bases, in that order; junction bases with no gene match: 5. CDR1 is LGHNA and CDR2 is YSLEER in the germline V gene. CDR3 nucleotides: TGCGCCAGCAGCCACAGGACTAGCGGTCTCTACGAGCAGTACTTC. It yields the protein CASSHRTSGLYEQYF.

This chain links TRBV30 with TRBJ2-7, with D maybe TRBD1 (7 bases). The CDR3 is 14 amino acids. V was shortened by 6 bases and J by 1 base, with 16 bases between the two germline ends. CDR1 is GTSNPN, CDR2 SVGIG, per germline (reference sequence). CDR3 coding DNA: TGTGCCTGTACGGACAGGACTACTTCCTACGAGCAGTACTTC. Its protein is CACTDRTTSYEQYF. Together with reference TRBV30 and TRBJ2-7, the CDR3 gives the full variable domain: SQTIHQWPATLVQPVGSPLSLECTVEGTSNPNLYWYRQAAGRGLQLLFYSVGIGQISSEVPQNLSASRPQDRQFILSSKKLLLSDSGFYLCACTDRTTSYEQYFGPGTRLTVT.

The rearrangement uses TRBV6-5 and TRBJ2-7, with TRBD1 matching 8 bases. CDR1 is MNHEY and CDR2 is SVGAGI in the germline V gene. Trimming removed 2 bases from V and 4 bases from J; junction bases left unmatched: 4. The CDR3 is 14 residues long. CDR3 in amino acids: CASSYRDRSYEQYF. In DNA form, the CDR3 reads TGTGCCAGCAGTTACAGGGACAGGTCATACGAGCAGTACTTC.

The chain has TRBV6-5 and TRBJ1-2; maybe TRBD1 (6 bases). Germline CDR1 MNHEY, CDR2 SVGAGI. The CDR3 is 15 residues long. Between the trimmed V and J ends, which lost 4 bases and 5 bases, there was a span of 17 bases. Here the CDR3 reads CASSSDSPPTYGYTF. CDR3 sequence (DNA): TGTGCCAGCAGTTCGGACAGTCCCCCTACATATGGCTACACCTTC.

In regard to this clone: Relative to the germline gene, one junction end is altered; a read error may explain this. This chain links TRBV7-7 with TRBJ2-3; a possible D gene is TRBD2 (6 bases). Germline V gene data show CDR1 as SSHAT and CDR2 as FNYEAQ (reference sequence). The CDR3 runs 13 residues. CDR3 bases: TGTGCTAGCAGCTTAGCGGAGGCAGATACGCAGTATTTT. Residues: CASSLAEADTQYF.

The chain links TRBV18 to TRBJ1-2; TRBD1 agrees at 7 bases. The V gene end was trimmed by 0 bases and the J gene end by 7 bases; junction bases not matched to a gene: 5. Per the germline V gene, CDR1 is KGHSH and CDR2 is LQKENI. The CDR3 consists of 14 residues. The chain's CDR3 is CASSPPGKGAGYTF. The DNA of the CDR3 is TGTGCCAGCTCACCACCCGGGAAGGGGGCTGGCTACACCTTC.

This clone was detected only once. The rearrangement uses TRBV28 and TRBJ2-7; D is perhaps TRBD1 (6 bases). The length of the CDR3 is 14 residues. The germline V gene has CDR1 MDHEN and CDR2 SYDVKM. V dropped 3 bases and J dropped 2 bases, with 11 bases sitting between them. CDR3: CASSFVAGAYEQYF. As DNA, the CDR3 is TGTGCCAGCAGTTTTGTTGCAGGGGCCTACGAGCAGTACTTC.

The chain is built from TRBV9 and TRBJ1-4; D perhaps matches TRBD1 (5 bases). CDR3 length equals 15 residues. The germline V and J ends were trimmed by 4 bases and 3 bases, with 13 bases remaining between them. CDR1 is SGDLS and CDR2 is YYNGEE in the germline V gene. DNA for the CDR3: TGTGCCAGCAGCCCCCCCGGGGGGGCTAATGAAAAACTGTTTTTT. This encodes CASSPPGGANEKLFF.

The chain uses TRBV11-3 and TRBJ2-5; 9 bases are a match to TRBD1. The ends lost 5 bases at V and 6 bases at J; junction bases unmatched: 13. The CDR3 runs 16 residues. CDR1 is SGHNT and CDR2 is YENEEA in the germline V gene. CDR3 sequence (DNA): TGTGCCAGCAGCGCCCAACCCGGGACAGGGAGACAGACCCAGTACTTC. Its protein is CASSAQPGTGRQTQYF.

In its sample, this clone was seen once. The genes are TRBV19 and TRBJ2-2; TRBD1 is a possible D gene (7 bases). Trimming took 7 bases from V and 4 from J, leaving 16 bases between them. This CDR3 has 15 residues. Germline assignment: CDR1 LNHDA and CDR2 SQIVND (reference sequence). The CDR3 DNA reads as TGTGCCAGTATTCCGGGGACAGCGGGCACCGGGGAGCTGTTTTTT. Translating gives CASIPGTAGTGELFF.

The V call is TRBV18, the J call TRBJ2-7; the match to TRBD1 covers 10 bases. Germline CDR1 is KGHSH and CDR2 is LQKENI. CDR3 length: 14 amino acids. With V trimmed by 8 bases and J by 7 bases, 11 bases remained unmatched. The CDR3, as DNA: TGTGCCAGCGTCCCCGGGACAGGGGAATGGGAGCAGTACTTC. This translates into CASVPGTGEWEQYF. Drawing the rest from reference TRBV18 and TRBJ2-7, the complete variable domain is NAGVMQNPRHLVRRRGQEARLRCSPMKGHSHVYWYRQLPEEGLKFMVYLQKENIIDESGMPKERFSAEFPKEGPSILRIQQVVRGDSAAYFCASVPGTGEWEQYFGPGTRLTVT.

V usage is TRBV19 and J usage is TRBJ2-6, with D tentatively TRBD2 (6 bases). Between the trimmed V and J ends, which lost 6 bases and 15 bases, there was a span of 15 bases. The CDR3 is made up of 12 amino acids. Germline CDR1 LNHDA, CDR2 SQIVND (reference sequence). The CDR3, as DNA: TGTGCCAGTAGCGACTGGGGGGTTGGCCTGACTTTC. Its translation is CASSDWGVGLTF.

The chain links TRBV28 to TRBJ2-1; 9 bases map to TRBD2. V gave up 10 bases and J gave up 2 bases; unmatched junction bases: 6. CDR3 length: 14 residues. Germline CDR1 reads MDHEN; CDR2 reads SYDVKM. DNA for the CDR3: TGTGCCACACATAGCGGGAGTCCCTACAATGAGCAGTTCTTC. Protein: CATHSGSPYNEQFF.

J is TRBJ1-2 and V is TRBV5-1; tentative D call: TRBD1 (6 bases). Trimming removed 4 bases at V and 2 bases at J, with 18 bases between. CDR1 is SGHRS, CDR2 YFSETQ, per germline. The CDR3 loop spans 16 amino acids. CDR3: CASSPTTGTLNYGYTF. DNA of the CDR3: TGCGCCAGCAGCCCCACAACAGGGACGCTCAACTATGGCTACACCTTC. Combining the CDR3 with reference TRBV5-1 and TRBJ1-2 gives the whole variable domain KAGVTQTPRYLIKTRGQQVTLSCSPISGHRSVSWYQQTPGQGLQFLFEYFSETQRNKGNFPGRFSGRQFSNSRSEMNVSTLELGDSALYLCASSPTTGTLNYGYTFGSGTRLTVV.

The chain combines TRBV29-1 with TRBJ2-7; TRBD2 is a possible D gene (5 bases). CDR1 is SQVTM, CDR2 ANQGSEA, per germline. Trimming removed 6 bases from V and 2 bases from J, with 14 bases in between. This CDR3 is 13 amino acids long. CDR3 sequence reads: CSVVTTGTYEQYF. The CDR3 DNA is TGCAGCGTCGTAACGACGGGGACCTACGAGCAGTACTTC.

The chain links TRBV7-2 to TRBJ2-7, with D perhaps matching TRBD2 (5 bases). The CDR3 is 13 amino acids. Trimming took off 1 base at V and 3 bases at J, with 7 bases between the two ends. Germline CDR1 reads SGHTA; CDR2 reads FQGNSA. The CDR3 protein is CASSLEDFYEQYF. In DNA, the CDR3 is TGTGCCAGCAGCTTAGAGGACTTCTACGAGCAGTACTTC.

The rearrangement uses TRBV7-2 and TRBJ1-6; 7 nucleotides align to TRBD1. This CDR3 region has 14 residues. CDR1 SGHTA and CDR2 FQGNSA come from the germline V gene. V lost 5 bases and J lost 4; bases outside the gene matches: 2. The CDR3 spells CASSQTGYNSPLHF. The CDR3 bases are TGTGCCAGCAGCCAGACAGGGTATAATTCACCCCTCCACTTT.

This clone was seen a single time. The V call is TRBV5-6, the J call TRBJ1-5; TRBD1 agrees at 8 bases. The CDR3 totals 15 residues. Germline loops: CDR1 SGHDT, CDR2 YYEEEE. Trimming at V came to 1 base and at J to 3 bases, leaving 3 bases not matched to a gene. DNA for the CDR3: TGTGCCAGCAGCTTGTGGACAGGGACCAATCAGCCCCAGCATTTT. Encoded protein: CASSLWTGTNQPQHF.

This sequence joins TRBV27 and TRBJ1-5; maybe TRBD1 (5 bases). The CDR3 sequence is 14 residues long. V lost 2 bases, J lost 2 bases, and 7 bases lay in between. Germline V gene data show CDR1 as MNHEY and CDR2 as SMNVEV (reference sequence). The CDR3 loop is CASSLGGGNQPQHF. The CDR3 DNA reads as TGTGCCAGCAGTTTAGGAGGGGGCAATCAGCCCCAGCATTTT.